This T cell receptor beta chain was captured in a study of T cell responses to AZD1222 COVID-19 vaccine. CDR3 length: 17 residues. J was trimmed by 5 bases and V by 0 bases; bases with no gene match: 9. CDR1 is LGHDT and CDR2 is YNNKEL in the germline V gene (reference sequence). This clone was recorded once. Assay: immunoSEQ multiplex PCR; the TCRdb copy retains only in-frame clones and omits some. This table holds about 120,000 clones, about 94% found once. This specimen consisted of peripheral blood, obtained 28 days after the second AZD1222 dose. The chain carries TRBV3-1 (or the pseudogene TRBV3-2) and TRBJ1-5; 8 bases match TRBD1. The source is an adult who received the AZD1222 COVID-19 vaccine. This CDR3 reads CASSQEGGTGDHQPQHF. The CDR3 DNA reads TGTGCCAGCAGCCAAGAAGGAGGGACAGGCGATCATCAGCCCCAGCATTTT.